This T cell receptor (beta chain) came from a study of beta chain features in type 1 diabetes. Regarding the study as a whole: The analysis here could not establish whether HLA type shapes TCRB rearrangement.

Investigators reverse transcribed all isolated RNA, so they sequenced expressed TCRB transcripts. Clones were sequenced by immunoSEQ multiplex PCR, and TCRdb holds only the in-frame ones, with some missing. The data hold about 360,000 clones, with roughly an eighth observed a single time. The sample holds a few counts of this clone. What it binds is not known. By way of CD45RO/CCR7/CD25/CD127/CD95/CD27, the CD4+ regulatory, stem cell-like memory, central memory and naive cells were sorted. Trimming took 0 bases from V and 3 from J, leaving 10 bases between them. This CDR3 has 15 residues. Germline V lookup: CDR1 MGHRA, CDR2 YSYEKL.

The sample consisted of naive CD4+ T cells from blood. The receptor's source is a man between 18 and 35 years old in good health. This chain links TRBV4-1 with TRBJ2-3, with D perhaps matching TRBD1 (6 bases). This chain's CDR3 is CASSQDRTETDTQYF. CDR3 nucleotide sequence: TGCGCCAGCAGCCAAGACCGGACAGAGACAGATACGCAGTATTTT.